A selection of T cell receptor beta chains follows, all from one sample in a study of shared clonotypes between healthy human individuals. This table comes from immunoSEQ multiplex PCR, and its TCRdb copy is limited to in-frame clones, with some not included. This sample has almost 700,000 clones, with just over 90% found just once. Sequenced material: naive CD8+ T cells sorted from blood. These receptors all come from a man aged 25 to 40 in good health. Each CDR3 is given with its conserved first and last residue. D genes are given only for firm matches. Clone size is not always given. Where it is, it says once, few, many or a class for expanded clones.

j_gene | abundance | v_gene | d_gene | CDR3nt | CDR3aa
TRBJ2-3 | once | TRBV7-9 | TRBD2 | TGTGCCAGCAGCACACTAGCGGGAAGCACAGATACGCAGTATTTT | CASSTLAGSTDTQYF
TRBJ2-3 | - | TRBV11-2 | TRBD2 | TGTGCCAGCAGCAGGTATAGCGGGGGACTCACAGATACGCAGTATTTT | CASSRYSGGLTDTQYF
TRBJ2-1 | - | TRBV2 | - | TGTGCCAGCAGTGAAGTCGGGAAAGGGGCAATGGGTGAGCAGTTCTTC | CASSEVGKGAMGEQFF
TRBJ2-1 | - | TRBV27 | - | TGTGCCAGCAGTGCCGTCACAGCATTTGGCGCCTACAATGAGCAGTTCTTC | CASSAVTAFGAYNEQFF
TRBJ2-7 | - | TRBV27 | - | TGTGCCAGCAGTTTGACAGGCTACGAGCAGTACTTC | CASSLTGYEQYF
TRBJ2-7 | - | TRBV30 | - | TGTGCCTGGAGCCTCCAGGGTGAGGAGCAGTACTTC | CAWSLQGEEQYF
TRBJ1-1 | - | TRBV7-6 | - | TGTGCCAGCAGCTTCACAACTCAGTTACAGGCGAACACTGAAGCTTTCTTT | CASSFTTQLQANTEAFF
TRBJ2-7 | - | TRBV7-8 | - | TGTGCCAGCAGCTTCCCCCCGGGAGTAACCTACGAGCAGTACTTC | CASSFPPGVTYEQYF
TRBJ1-3 | - | TRBV28 | TRBD1 | TGTGCCAGCAGCCAATATCCCACTGACAGGGAAGGAAACACCATATATTTT | CASSQYPTDREGNTIYF
TRBJ2-7 | - | TRBV29-1 | TRBD1 | TGCAGCGTTGAAGACCAGGGGGCATCCTACGAGCAGTACTTC | CSVEDQGASYEQYF
TRBJ2-1 | - | TRBV29-1 | TRBD1 | TGCAGCGTCGACAGGGCGTACAATGAGCAGTTCTTC | CSVDRAYNEQFF
TRBJ2-3 | once | TRBV5-6 | - | TGTGCCAGCAGCTTTACAGATAGCACAGATACGCAGTATTTT | CASSFTDSTDTQYF
TRBJ2-7 | once | TRBV7-9 | - | TGTGCCAGCAGCTCCACGAGAGACGAGCAGTACTTC | CASSSTRDEQYF
TRBJ1-1 | - | TRBV7-9 | - | TGTGCCAGCAGCTTAGGTCATCGGTCTGAAGCTTTCTTT | CASSLGHRSEAFF
TRBJ2-7 | - | TRBV9 | - | TGTGCCAGCAGCGTCGCCGGCAGCTACGAGCAGTACTTC | CASSVAGSYEQYF
TRBJ2-2 | - | TRBV4-1 | - | TGCGCCAGCAGCCAAGGGGCAGACGAGGGGCTTATCGGGGAGCTGTTTTTT | CASSQGADEGLIGELFF
TRBJ2-2 | - | TRBV19 | TRBD1 | TGTGCCAGTAGTTTTTGGACAGGGGGCACCGGGGAGCTGTTTTTT | CASSFWTGGTGELFF
TRBJ2-1 | - | TRBV29-1 | - | TGCAGCGTTGAAGGACTCGACAATGAGCAGTTCTTC | CSVEGLDNEQFF
TRBJ2-1 | - | TRBV6-1 | - | TGTGCCAGCAATCCCGACAGGAACTACAATGAGCAGTTCTTC | CASNPDRNYNEQFF
TRBJ2-1 | once | TRBV11-2 | TRBD2 | TGTGCCAGCAGCTTAGCTAGCGGGCCGTACAATGAGCAGTTCTTC | CASSLASGPYNEQFF
TRBJ2-2 | - | TRBV10-1 | - | TGCGCCAGCACCTTCAGCCTGTACACCGGGGAGCTGTTTTTT | CASTFSLYTGELFF
TRBJ1-1 | - | TRBV5-4 | - | TGTGCCAGCAGCTTCTCAGGGTTACCTGAAGCTTTCTTT | CASSFSGLPEAFF
TRBJ2-1 | - | TRBV27 | - | TGTGCCAGCAGACTTTACAATGAGCAGTTCTTC | CASRLYNEQFF
TRBJ2-1 | - | TRBV4-3 | TRBD2 | TGCGCCAGCAGCCAAGATCGGGGGGGTGAGCAGTTCTTC | CASSQDRGGEQFF
TRBJ2-7 | - | TRBV5-1 | TRBD2 | TGCGCCAGCAGCTTGTGGGTAGCGGGAGGAGGGGACGAGCAGTACTTC | CASSLWVAGGGDEQYF
TRBJ2-3 | - | TRBV2 | - | TGTGCCAGCTCCAAAACGGGGCGGGGCACAGATACGCAGTATTTT | CASSKTGRGTDTQYF
TRBJ2-1 | once | TRBV7-9 | TRBD1 | TGTGCCACCGAGACAGGGGATGGGGACAATGAGCAGTTCTTC | CATETGDGDNEQFF
TRBJ1-2 | - | TRBV28 | - | TGTGCCACGGGGGCGTTGGGCTATGGCTACACCTTC | CATGALGYGYTF
TRBJ1-1 | - | TRBV29-1 | TRBD1 | TGCAGCGTGATTCGGACAGGGTGGGACACTGAAGCTTTCTTT | CSVIRTGWDTEAFF
TRBJ1-5 | - | TRBV19 | - | TGTGCCAGTAGTTGGGTCTCGGGCAGAGATAGCAATCAGCCCCAGCATTTT | CASSWVSGRDSNQPQHF
TRBJ2-1 | - | TRBV25-1 | TRBD2 | TGTGCCAGCAGTGAAAATTTCGTTTTCGGGGGGATCTACAATGAGCAGTTCTTC | CASSENFVFGGIYNEQFF
TRBJ2-1 | - | TRBV28 | TRBD1 | TGTGCCAGCAGCCTCCAGGGGGCATCCTACAATGAGCAGTTCTTC | CASSLQGASYNEQFF
TRBJ2-7 | - | TRBV4-3 | - | TGCGCCAGCAGCCAGTCCTCAGGCTACGAGCAGTACTTC | CASSQSSGYEQYF
TRBJ2-1 | - | TRBV27 | - | TGTGCCAGCAGTCCTATAGCCGGAGTGGGCTACAATGAGCAGTTCTTC | CASSPIAGVGYNEQFF
TRBJ2-1 | - | TRBV9 | - | TGTGCCAGCAGCGTCTCTTACAATGAGCAGTTCTTC | CASSVSYNEQFF
TRBJ2-7 | - | TRBV27 | TRBD1 | TGTGCCAGCAGTTCGTCCCGGGACAGGGCGTACGAGCAGTACTTC | CASSSSRDRAYEQYF
TRBJ1-1 | - | TRBV7-9 | - | TGTGCCAGCAGTTCCGACGGGGCTAGGGTAGCTTTCTTT | CASSSDGARVAFF
TRBJ1-1 | - | TRBV5-6 | TRBD1 | TGTGCCAGCAGCTTGCTGGGACAGGGGGTTCTGAACACTGAAGCTTTCTTT | CASSLLGQGVLNTEAFF
TRBJ1-4 | - | TRBV19 | - | TGTGCCAGTAGCCCGGGTGATGTCTTCTATGAAAAACTGTTTTTT | CASSPGDVFYEKLFF
TRBJ2-1 | - | TRBV19 | TRBD1 | TGTGCCAGTAGTATAGCAGGGGGCTGGGATGAGCAGTTCTTC | CASSIAGGWDEQFF
TRBJ1-1 | - | TRBV2 | - | TGTGCCAGCAGTGAAAGGGCAGTTGAAGCTTTCTTT | CASSERAVEAFF
TRBJ2-3 | - | TRBV27 | - | TGTGCCAGCAGTTTATCAGGGGTTCCTAGCACAGATACGCAGTATTTT | CASSLSGVPSTDTQYF
TRBJ2-7 | - | TRBV4-3 | - | TGCGCCAGCAGCCAAGATCGGCAAGGGCCAGCGATTCTCCACGAGCAGTACTTC | CASSQDRQGPAILHEQYF
TRBJ2-1 | - | TRBV4-1 | TRBD2 | TGCGCCAGCAGCAGTGGGACTAGCGGGCCTTACAATGAGCAGTTCTTC | CASSSGTSGPYNEQFF
TRBJ2-7 | - | TRBV4-1 | TRBD2 | TGCGCCAGCAGCCAAGTGAGCGGGAGGGGAGCACACGAGCAGTACTTC | CASSQVSGRGAHEQYF
TRBJ1-2 | - | TRBV28 | - | TGTGCCAGCAGTTCCGTGACAGGCCGGTATGGCTACACCTTC | CASSSVTGRYGYTF
TRBJ2-7 | - | TRBV7-8 | TRBD1 | TGTGCCAGCAGCTTAGCGTCCTCGACAGGGAACGAGCAGTACTTC | CASSLASSTGNEQYF
TRBJ2-7 | - | TRBV6-1 | TRBD1 | TGTGCCAGCAGTGAAGCGGACAGGCTAACCTACGAGCAGTACTTC | CASSEADRLTYEQYF
TRBJ2-5 | - | TRBV29-1 | - | TGCAGCGTTGATGGCTCATTCCAAGAGACCCAGTACTTC | CSVDGSFQETQYF
TRBJ2-7 | once | TRBV20-1 | - | TGCAGTGCTAGTGGGGGGGCCGAGCAGTACTTC | CSASGGAEQYF
TRBJ2-1 | - | TRBV5-4 | - | TGTGCCAGCAGCTCCCCATCCAGGGTAGGGGAGGAGCAGTTCTTC | CASSSPSRVGEEQFF
TRBJ2-7 | - | TRBV4-3 | - | TGCGCCAGCAGCCAAGATAGCGGGGACAGCTACGAGCAGTACTTC | CASSQDSGDSYEQYF
TRBJ2-3 | - | TRBV6-6 | TRBD2 | TGTGCCAGCAAGAATAGCGGGATGAGCACAGATACGCAGTATTTT | CASKNSGMSTDTQYF